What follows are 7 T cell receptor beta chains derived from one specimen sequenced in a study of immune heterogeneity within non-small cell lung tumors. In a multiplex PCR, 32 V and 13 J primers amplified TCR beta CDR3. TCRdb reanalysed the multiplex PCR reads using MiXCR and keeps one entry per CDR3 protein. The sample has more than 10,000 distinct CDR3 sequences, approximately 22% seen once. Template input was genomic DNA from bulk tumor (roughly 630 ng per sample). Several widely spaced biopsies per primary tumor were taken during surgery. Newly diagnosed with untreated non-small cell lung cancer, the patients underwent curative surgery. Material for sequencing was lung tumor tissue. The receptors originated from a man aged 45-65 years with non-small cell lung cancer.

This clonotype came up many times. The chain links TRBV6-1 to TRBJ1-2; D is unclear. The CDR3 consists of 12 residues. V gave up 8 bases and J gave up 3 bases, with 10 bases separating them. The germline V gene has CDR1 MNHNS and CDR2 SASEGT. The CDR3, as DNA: TGTGCCAGCCTCGGGAATTACTATGGCTACACCTTC. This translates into CASLGNYYGYTF.

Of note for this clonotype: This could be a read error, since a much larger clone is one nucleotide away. The CDR3 DNA reads TGTGCCAGCAGCCTGTCTGATCAGCTCCAGCATTTT. It codes for CASSLSDQLQHF. The V and J genes are TRBV6-2 or TRBV6-3 and TRBJ1-5; D is ambiguous. The germline V gene encodes CDR1 MNHEY and CDR2 SVGEGT. The CDR3 length is 12 residues.

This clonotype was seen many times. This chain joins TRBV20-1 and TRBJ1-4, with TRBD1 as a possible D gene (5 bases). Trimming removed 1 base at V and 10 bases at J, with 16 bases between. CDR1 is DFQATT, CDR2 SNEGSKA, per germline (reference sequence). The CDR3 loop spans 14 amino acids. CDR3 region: CSARVGMGEGKLFF. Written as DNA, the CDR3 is TGCAGTGCTAGAGTGGGTATGGGGGAGGGAAAACTGTTTTTT.

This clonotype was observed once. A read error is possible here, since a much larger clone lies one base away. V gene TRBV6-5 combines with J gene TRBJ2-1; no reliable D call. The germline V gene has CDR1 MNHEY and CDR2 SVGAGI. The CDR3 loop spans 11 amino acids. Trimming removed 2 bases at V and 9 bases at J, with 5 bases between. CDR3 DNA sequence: TGTGCCAGCAGTTACAAGTGTGAGCAGTTCTTC. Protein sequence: CASSYKCEQFF.

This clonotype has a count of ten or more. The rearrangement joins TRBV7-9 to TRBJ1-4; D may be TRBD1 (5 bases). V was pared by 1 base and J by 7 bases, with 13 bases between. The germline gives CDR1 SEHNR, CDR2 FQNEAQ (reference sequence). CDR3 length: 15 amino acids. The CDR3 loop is CASSLGGRESEKLFF. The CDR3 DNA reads TGTGCCAGCAGCTTAGGCGGCAGGGAGTCTGAAAAACTGTTTTTT.

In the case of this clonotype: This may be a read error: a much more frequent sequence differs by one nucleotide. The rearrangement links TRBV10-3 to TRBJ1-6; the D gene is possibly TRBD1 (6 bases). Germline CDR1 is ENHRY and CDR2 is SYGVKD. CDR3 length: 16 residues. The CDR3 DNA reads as TGTGCCATCAGTGACCCGTTCGGACAGAATAATTCACCCCTCTACTTT. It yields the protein CAISDPFGQNNSPLYF.

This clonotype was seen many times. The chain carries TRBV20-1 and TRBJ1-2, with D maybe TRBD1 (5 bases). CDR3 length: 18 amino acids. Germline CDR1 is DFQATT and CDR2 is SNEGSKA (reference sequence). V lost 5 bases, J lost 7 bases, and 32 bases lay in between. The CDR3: CSADLTAGRNRDYGGYTF. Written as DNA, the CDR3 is TGCAGTGCTGACTTAACGGCGGGCCGAAATAGGGACTATGGTGGCTACACCTTC.